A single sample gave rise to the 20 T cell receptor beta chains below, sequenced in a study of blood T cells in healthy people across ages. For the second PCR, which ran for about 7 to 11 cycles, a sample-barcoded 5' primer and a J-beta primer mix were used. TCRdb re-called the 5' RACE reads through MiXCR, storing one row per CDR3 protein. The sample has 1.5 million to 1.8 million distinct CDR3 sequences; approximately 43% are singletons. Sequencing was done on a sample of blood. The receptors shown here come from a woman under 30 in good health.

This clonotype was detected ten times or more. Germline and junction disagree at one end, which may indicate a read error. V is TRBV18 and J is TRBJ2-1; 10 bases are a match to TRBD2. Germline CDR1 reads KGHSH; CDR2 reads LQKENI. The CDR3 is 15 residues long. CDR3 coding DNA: TGCGCCAGCAGCCCGACTAGCGGGTTATACAATGAGCAGTTCTTC. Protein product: CASSPTSGLYNEQFF.

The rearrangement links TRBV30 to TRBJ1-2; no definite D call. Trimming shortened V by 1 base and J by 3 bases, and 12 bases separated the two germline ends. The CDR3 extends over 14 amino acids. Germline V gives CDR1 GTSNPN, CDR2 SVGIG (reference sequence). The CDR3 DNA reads TGTGCCTGGAGTGCAGTGGTTAACTACTATGGCTACACCTTC. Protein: CAWSAVVNYYGYTF.

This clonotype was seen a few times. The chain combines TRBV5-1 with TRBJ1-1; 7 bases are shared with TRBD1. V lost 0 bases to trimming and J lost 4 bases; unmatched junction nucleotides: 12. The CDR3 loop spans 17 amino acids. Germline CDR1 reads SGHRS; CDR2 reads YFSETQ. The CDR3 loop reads CASSLVGGYRGTTEAFF. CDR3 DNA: TGCGCCAGCAGCTTGGTGGGAGGGTACAGGGGAACCACTGAAGCTTTCTTT.

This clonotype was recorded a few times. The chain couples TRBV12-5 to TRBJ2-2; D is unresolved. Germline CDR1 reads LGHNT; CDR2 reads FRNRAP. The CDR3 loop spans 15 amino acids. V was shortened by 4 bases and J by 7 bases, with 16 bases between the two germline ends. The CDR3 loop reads CASGSGASTGGELFF. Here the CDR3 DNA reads TGTGCTAGTGGTTCGGGTGCCTCAACGGGCGGGGAGCTGTTTTTT.

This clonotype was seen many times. The CDR3 reads CASRDSGTDTQYF. In DNA, the CDR3 is TGCGCCAGCAGGGACAGCGGTACAGATACGCAGTATTTT. The rearrangement joins TRBV4-1 to TRBJ2-3; a weak D match, TRBD1 (6 bases). The CDR3 contains 13 residues. Germline V lookup: CDR1 MGHRA, CDR2 YSYEKL. Trimming removed 6 bases at V and 3 bases at J, with 10 bases between.

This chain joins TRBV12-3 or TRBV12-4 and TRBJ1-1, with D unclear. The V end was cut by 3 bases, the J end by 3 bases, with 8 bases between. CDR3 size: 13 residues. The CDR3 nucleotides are TGTGCCAGCAGTTTGTTGATGGACACTGAAGCTTTCTTT. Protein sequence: CASSLLMDTEAFF.

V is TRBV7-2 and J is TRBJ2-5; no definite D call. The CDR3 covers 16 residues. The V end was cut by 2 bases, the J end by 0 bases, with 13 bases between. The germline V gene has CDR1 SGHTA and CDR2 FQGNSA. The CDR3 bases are TGTGCCAGCAGCTTAACCGGGCCTATTAACCAAGAGACCCAGTACTTC. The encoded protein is CASSLTGPINQETQYF.

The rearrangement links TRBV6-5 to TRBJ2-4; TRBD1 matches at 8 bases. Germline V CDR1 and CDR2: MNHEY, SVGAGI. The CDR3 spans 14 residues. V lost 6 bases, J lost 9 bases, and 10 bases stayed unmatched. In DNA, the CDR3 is TGTGCCAGCAGCCCGGACAGGGTTTTAGGCATTCAGTACTTC. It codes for CASSPDRVLGIQYF.

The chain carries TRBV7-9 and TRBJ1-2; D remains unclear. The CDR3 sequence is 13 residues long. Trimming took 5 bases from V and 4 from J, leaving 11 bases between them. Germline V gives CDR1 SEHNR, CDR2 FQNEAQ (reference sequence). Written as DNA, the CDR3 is TGTGCCAGCAGCCGCACAGACCGCTATGGCTACACCTTC. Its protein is CASSRTDRYGYTF.

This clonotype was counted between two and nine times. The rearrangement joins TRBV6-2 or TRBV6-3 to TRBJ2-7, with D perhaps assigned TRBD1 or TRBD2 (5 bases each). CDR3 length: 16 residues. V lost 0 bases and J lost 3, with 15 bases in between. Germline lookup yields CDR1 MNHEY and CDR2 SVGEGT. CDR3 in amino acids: CASSYSSARDLYEQYF. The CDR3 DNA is TGTGCCAGCAGTTACTCGTCTGCCAGGGACCTCTACGAGCAGTACTTC.

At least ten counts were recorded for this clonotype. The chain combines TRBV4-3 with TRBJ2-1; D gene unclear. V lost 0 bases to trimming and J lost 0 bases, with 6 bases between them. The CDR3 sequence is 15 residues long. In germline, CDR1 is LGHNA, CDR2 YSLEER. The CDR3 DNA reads TGCGCCAGCAGCCAAGAAATTAGCTCCTACAATGAGCAGTTCTTC. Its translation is CASSQEISSYNEQFF.

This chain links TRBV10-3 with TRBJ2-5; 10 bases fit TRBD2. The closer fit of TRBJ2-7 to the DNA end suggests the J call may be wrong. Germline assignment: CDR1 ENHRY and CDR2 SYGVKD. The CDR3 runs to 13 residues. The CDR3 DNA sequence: TGTGCCATCAGTGCTAGCGGGAGCCACGAGCAGTACTTC. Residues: CAISASGSHEQYF.

Here the CDR3 reads CASSPWSPNTGELFF. CDR3 coding DNA: TGTGCCAGCAGCCCATGGAGCCCGAACACCGGGGAGCTGTTTTTT. The V and J genes are TRBV7-9 and TRBJ2-2; no definite D call. The germline gives CDR1 SEHNR, CDR2 FQNEAQ (reference sequence). V was cut by 5 bases and J by 0 bases, with 10 bases left in between. The CDR3 loop spans 15 amino acids.

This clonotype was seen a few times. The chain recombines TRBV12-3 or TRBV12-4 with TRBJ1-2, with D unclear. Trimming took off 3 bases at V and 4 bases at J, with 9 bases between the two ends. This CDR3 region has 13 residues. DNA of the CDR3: TGTGCCAGCAGTTTTAGCTCACTCTATGGCTACACCTTC. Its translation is CASSFSSLYGYTF.

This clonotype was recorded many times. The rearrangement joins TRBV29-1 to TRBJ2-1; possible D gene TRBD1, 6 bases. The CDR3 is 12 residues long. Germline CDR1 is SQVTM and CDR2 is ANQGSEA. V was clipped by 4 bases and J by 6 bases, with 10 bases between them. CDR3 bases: TGCAGCGTTGTTACAGGGAGCAATGAGCAGTTCTTC. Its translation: CSVVTGSNEQFF.

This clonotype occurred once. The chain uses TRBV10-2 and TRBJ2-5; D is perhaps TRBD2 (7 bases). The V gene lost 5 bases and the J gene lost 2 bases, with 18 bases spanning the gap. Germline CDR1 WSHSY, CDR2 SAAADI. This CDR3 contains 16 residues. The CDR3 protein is CASSSDKGGLQETQYF. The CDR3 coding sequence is TGCGCCAGCAGTTCGGACAAGGGGGGGCTACAAGAGACCCAGTACTTC.

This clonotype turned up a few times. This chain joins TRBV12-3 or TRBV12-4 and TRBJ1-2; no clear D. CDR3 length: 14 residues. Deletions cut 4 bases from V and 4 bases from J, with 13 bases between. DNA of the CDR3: TGTGCCAGCAGTTCAAGGAACTGGGGCTATGGCTACACCTTC. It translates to CASSSRNWGYGYTF.

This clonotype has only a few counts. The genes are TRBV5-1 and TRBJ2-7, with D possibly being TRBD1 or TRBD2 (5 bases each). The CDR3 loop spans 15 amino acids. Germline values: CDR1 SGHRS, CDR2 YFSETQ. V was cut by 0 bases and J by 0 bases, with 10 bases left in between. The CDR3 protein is CASSLDPGRSYEQYF. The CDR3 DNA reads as TGCGCCAGCAGCTTGGATCCGGGACGCTCCTACGAGCAGTACTTC.

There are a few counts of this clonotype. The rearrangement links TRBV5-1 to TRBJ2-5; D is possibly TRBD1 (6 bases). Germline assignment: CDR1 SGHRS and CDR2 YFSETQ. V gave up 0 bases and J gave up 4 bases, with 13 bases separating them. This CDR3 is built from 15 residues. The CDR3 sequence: CASSLGVTGGETQYF. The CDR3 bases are TGCGCCAGCAGCTTGGGGGTGACAGGTGGAGAGACCCAGTACTTC.

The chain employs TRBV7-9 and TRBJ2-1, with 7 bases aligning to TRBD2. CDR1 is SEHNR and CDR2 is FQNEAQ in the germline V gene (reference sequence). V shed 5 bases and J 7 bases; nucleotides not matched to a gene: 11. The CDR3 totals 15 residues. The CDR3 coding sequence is TGTGCCAGCAGCCCCATTGGGCGGGGGAAAAATGAGCAGTTCTTC. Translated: CASSPIGRGKNEQFF.